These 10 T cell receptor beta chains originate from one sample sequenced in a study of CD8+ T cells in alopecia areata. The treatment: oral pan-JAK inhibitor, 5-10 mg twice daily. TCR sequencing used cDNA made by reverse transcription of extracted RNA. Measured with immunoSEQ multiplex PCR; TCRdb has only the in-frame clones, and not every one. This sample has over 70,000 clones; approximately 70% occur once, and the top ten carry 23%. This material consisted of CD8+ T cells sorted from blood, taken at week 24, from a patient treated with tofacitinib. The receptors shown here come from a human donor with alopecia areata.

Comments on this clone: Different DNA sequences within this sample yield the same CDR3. The CDR3 reads CASSQERGYEQYF. CDR3 DNA: TGTGCCAGCAGCCAAGAAAGGGGCTACGAGCAGTACTTC. The rearrangement uses TRBV4-2 and TRBJ2-7; weak D call: TRBD1 (5 bases). The length of the CDR3 is 13 residues. The V end lost 0 bases, the J end lost 3 bases, and 6 bases lay between the germline ends. Germline-derived CDR1 and CDR2 are LGHNA and YNFKEQ.

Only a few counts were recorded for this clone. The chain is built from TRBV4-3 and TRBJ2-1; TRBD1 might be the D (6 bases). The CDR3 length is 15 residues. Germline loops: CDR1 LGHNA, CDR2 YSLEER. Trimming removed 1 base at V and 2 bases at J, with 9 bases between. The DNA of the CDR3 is TGCGCCAGCAGCCAAGTAGGGGGACCCTACAATGAGCAGTTCTTC. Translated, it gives CASSQVGGPYNEQFF.

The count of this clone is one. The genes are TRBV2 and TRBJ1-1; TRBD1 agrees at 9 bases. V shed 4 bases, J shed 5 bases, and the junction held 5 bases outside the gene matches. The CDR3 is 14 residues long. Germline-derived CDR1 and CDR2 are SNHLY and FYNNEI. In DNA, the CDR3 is TGTGCCAGCAGTGCCGGGACAGGGCAAACTGAAGCTTTCTTT. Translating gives CASSAGTGQTEAFF.

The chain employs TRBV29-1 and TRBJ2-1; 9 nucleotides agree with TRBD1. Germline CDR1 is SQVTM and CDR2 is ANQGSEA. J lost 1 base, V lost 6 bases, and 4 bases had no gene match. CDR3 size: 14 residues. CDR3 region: CSVVGTGSYNEQFF. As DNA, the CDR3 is TGCAGCGTCGTCGGGACAGGGTCCTACAATGAGCAGTTCTTC.

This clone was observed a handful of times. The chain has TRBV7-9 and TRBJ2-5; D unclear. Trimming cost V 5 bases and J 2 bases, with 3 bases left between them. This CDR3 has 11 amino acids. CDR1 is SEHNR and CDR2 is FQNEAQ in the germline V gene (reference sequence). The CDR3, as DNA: TGTGCCAGCAGCGAACAAGAGACCCAGTACTTC. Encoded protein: CASSEQETQYF. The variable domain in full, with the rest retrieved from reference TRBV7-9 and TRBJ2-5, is DTGVSQNPRHKITKRGQNVTFRCDPISEHNRLYWYRQTLGQGPEFLTYFQNEAQLEKSRLLSDRFSAERPKGSFSTLEIQRTEQGDSAMYLCASSEQETQYFGPGTRLLVL.

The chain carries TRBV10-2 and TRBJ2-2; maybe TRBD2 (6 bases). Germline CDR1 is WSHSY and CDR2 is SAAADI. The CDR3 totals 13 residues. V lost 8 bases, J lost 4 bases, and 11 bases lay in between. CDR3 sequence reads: CASAEGSTGELFF. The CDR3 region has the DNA TGCGCCAGCGCGGAGGGGAGCACCGGGGAGCTGTTTTTT.

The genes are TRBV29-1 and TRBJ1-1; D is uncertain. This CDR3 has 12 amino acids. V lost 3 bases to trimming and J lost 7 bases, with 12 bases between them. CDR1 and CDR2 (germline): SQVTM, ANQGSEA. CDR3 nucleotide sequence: TGCAGCGTTGATGGAGTTGTCGATGAAGCTTTCTTT. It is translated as CSVDGVVDEAFF.

This chain's CDR3 is CASSLEVSDSSYEQYF. CDR3 sequence (DNA): TGTGCCAGCAGCTTAGAGGTTAGCGATAGCTCCTACGAGCAGTACTTC. The chain is built from TRBV7-6 and TRBJ2-7; perhaps TRBD2 as D (5 bases). Germline V gene lookup returns CDR1 SGHVS and CDR2 FNYEAQ. The CDR3 spans 16 residues. V was shortened by 1 base and J by 0 bases, with 13 bases between the two germline ends.

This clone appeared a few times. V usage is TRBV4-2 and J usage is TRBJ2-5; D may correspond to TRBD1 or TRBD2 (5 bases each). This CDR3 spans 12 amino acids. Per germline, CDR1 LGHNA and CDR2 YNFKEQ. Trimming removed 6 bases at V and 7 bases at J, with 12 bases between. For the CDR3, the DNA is TGTGCCAGCAGTCCAGGTGGGGGGACCCAGTACTTC. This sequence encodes CASSPGGGTQYF.

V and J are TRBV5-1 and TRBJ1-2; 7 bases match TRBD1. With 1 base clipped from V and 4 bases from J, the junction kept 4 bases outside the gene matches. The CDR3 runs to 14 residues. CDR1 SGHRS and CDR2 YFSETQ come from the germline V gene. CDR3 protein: CASSLTGAVYGYTF. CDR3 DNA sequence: TGCGCCAGCAGCTTGACAGGGGCCGTCTATGGCTACACCTTC.